The clone carrying this T cell receptor beta chain showed up just once. These data come from a study of T cell responses to AZD1222 COVID-19 vaccine. The V and J ends lost 10 bases and 5 bases respectively, with 24 bases between them. Germline V gives CDR1 MNHEY, CDR2 SVGAGI. This CDR3 is 15 amino acids long. TCRdb's copy holds only in-frame clones and misses some; the assay was immunoSEQ multiplex PCR. Of 100,000 to 140,000 clones listed, roughly 87% are singletons. The chain links TRBV6-5 to TRBJ2-7; D possibly corresponds to TRBD1 (7 bases). The input for sequencing was peripheral blood, taken on day 0 of AZD1222 vaccination. The origin of this receptor is an adult in good health. The CDR3 DNA reads as TGTGCCACCCAAAGGGGGCGGGAAGTGTCAAACGAGCAGTACTTC. Translating it yields CATQRGREVSNEQYF.